A selection of T cell receptor beta chains follows, all from one sample in a study of shared clonotypes between healthy human individuals. Data came from immunoSEQ multiplex PCR; TCRdb stores just in-frame clones and leaves some out. The sample records some 2,100,000 clones, approximately 96% being singletons. Sequencing was done on a sample of naive CD4+ T cells sorted from blood. Receptors originate from a man between 18 and 35 years old in good health. Both conserved end residues are trimmed from each CDR3. The order of the fields is J gene, V gene, CDR3 length, CDR3 protein.

j_gene: TRBJ1-1; v_gene: TRBV6-5; len: 13; CDR3aa: ASRPMGGAVTEAF
j_gene: TRBJ2-7; v_gene: TRBV2; len: 13; CDR3aa: ASSFVGQGADEQY
j_gene: TRBJ1-5; v_gene: TRBV11-2; len: 12; CDR3aa: ASSLGQGGQPQH
j_gene: TRBJ1-1; v_gene: TRBV9; len: 13; CDR3aa: ASSVTTGGNTEAF
j_gene: TRBJ2-5; v_gene: TRBV7-6; len: 14; CDR3aa: ASSLEGTGAGETQY
j_gene: TRBJ1-4; v_gene: TRBV5-1; len: 15; CDR3aa: ASSIGVYGDRNEKLF
j_gene: TRBJ2-7; v_gene: TRBV11-3; len: 12; CDR3aa: ASSLARGPYEQY
j_gene: TRBJ1-1; v_gene: TRBV18; len: 15; CDR3aa: ASSPPLPGTGNTEAF
j_gene: TRBJ1-1; v_gene: TRBV7-9; len: 12; CDR3aa: ASSTDRGSTEAF
j_gene: TRBJ2-3; v_gene: TRBV5-1; len: 13; CDR3aa: ASSLFGRPTDTQY
j_gene: TRBJ1-1; v_gene: TRBV19; len: 13; CDR3aa: ASSIEGTVNTEAF
j_gene: TRBJ1-4; v_gene: TRBV5-4; len: 15; CDR3aa: ASSPGRGRTSGEKLF
j_gene: TRBJ2-7; v_gene: TRBV4-2; len: 13; CDR3aa: ASSQGAGGSYEQY
j_gene: TRBJ1-3; v_gene: TRBV5-1; len: 12; CDR3aa: ASSPATAGNTIY
j_gene: TRBJ2-1; v_gene: TRBV12-1; len: 11; CDR3aa: ASSRYPYNEQF
j_gene: TRBJ1-5; v_gene: TRBV5-4; len: 13; CDR3aa: ASSITGGSNQPQH
j_gene: TRBJ2-7; v_gene: TRBV10-3; len: 12; CDR3aa: AISDAQRAYEQY